The sequence of this T cell receptor (beta chain) was determined in a study of T cell responses to AZD1222 COVID-19 vaccine. Sequencing used immunoSEQ multiplex PCR; TCRdb keeps in-frame clones, though not all of them. This sample has roughly 150,000 clones, with 85% to 95% found just once. Germline V gives CDR1 MDHEN, CDR2 SYDVKM. The V end was cut by 7 bases, the J end by 2 bases, with 11 bases between. The CDR3 has 13 residues. Worth noting for this clone: Its antigen is still unknown.

Study-level findings and limits: Researchers took repertoire samples only after the peak T cell response had come. Spike was spanned by vaccine-associated CD4 TCRs, with dominance at 160-218 and 743-854. Donors skewed white British and female; clonal diversity was possibly underestimated. Regions left unmutated in variants are reportedly the target of nearly half of spike-specific TCRs.

The chain recombines TRBV28 with TRBJ1-2; D is possibly TRBD1 (6 bases). The TCR was taken from an adult in good health. The sample was peripheral blood, taken on day 0 of AZD1222 vaccination. The CDR3 region has the DNA TGTGCCAGCATCACGACAGGAAACTATGGCTACACCTTC. Protein product: CASITTGNYGYTF.